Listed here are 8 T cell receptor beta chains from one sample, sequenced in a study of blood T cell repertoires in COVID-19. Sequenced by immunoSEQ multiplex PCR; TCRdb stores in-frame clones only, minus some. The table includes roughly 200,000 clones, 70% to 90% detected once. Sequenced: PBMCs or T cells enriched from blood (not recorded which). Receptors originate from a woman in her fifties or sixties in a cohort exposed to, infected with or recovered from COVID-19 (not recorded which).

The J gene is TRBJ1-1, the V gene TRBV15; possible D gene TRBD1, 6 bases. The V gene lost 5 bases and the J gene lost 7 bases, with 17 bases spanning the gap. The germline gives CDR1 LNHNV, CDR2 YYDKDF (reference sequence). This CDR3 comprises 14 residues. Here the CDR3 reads CATSSRGGANEAFF. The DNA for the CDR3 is TGTGCCACCAGCTCACGGGGGGGGGCCAATGAAGCTTTCTTT. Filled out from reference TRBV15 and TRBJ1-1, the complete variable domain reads DAMVIQNPRYQVTQFGKPVTLSCSQTLNHNVMYWYQQKSSQAPKLLFHYYDKDFNNEADTPDNFQSRRPNTSFCFLDIRSPGLGDTAMYLCATSSRGGANEAFFGQGTRLTVV.

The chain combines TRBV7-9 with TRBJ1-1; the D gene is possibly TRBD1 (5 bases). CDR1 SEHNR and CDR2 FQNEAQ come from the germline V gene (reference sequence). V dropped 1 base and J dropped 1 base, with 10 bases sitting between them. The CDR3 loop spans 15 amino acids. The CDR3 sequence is CASSLVGGENTEAFF. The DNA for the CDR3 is TGTGCCAGCAGCTTAGTCGGGGGGGAGAACACTGAAGCTTTCTTT. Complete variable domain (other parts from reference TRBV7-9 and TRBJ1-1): DTGVSQNPRHKITKRGQNVTFRCDPISEHNRLYWYRQTLGQGPEFLTYFQNEAQLEKSRLLSDRFSAERPKGSFSTLEIQRTEQGDSAMYLCASSLVGGENTEAFFGQGTRLTVV.

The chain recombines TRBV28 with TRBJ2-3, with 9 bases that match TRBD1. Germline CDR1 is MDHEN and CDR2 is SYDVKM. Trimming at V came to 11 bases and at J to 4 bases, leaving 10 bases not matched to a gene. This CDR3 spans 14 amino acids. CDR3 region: CAASGTGRSDTQYF. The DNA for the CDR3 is TGTGCCGCCTCCGGGACAGGGAGGTCAGATACGCAGTATTTT.

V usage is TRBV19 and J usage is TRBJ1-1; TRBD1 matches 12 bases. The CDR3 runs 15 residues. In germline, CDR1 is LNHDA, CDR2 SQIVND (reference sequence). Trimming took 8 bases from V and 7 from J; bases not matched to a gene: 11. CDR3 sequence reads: CASSGQGAKSVEAFF. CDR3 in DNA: TGTGCCAGTTCGGGACAGGGGGCGAAGAGCGTTGAAGCTTTCTTT.

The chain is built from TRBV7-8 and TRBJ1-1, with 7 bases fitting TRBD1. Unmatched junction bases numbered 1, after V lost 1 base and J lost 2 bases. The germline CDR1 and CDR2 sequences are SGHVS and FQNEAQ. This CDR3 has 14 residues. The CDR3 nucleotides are TGTGCCAGCAGCTTAGGACAGGGAAACACTGAAGCTTTCTTT. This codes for CASSLGQGNTEAFF.

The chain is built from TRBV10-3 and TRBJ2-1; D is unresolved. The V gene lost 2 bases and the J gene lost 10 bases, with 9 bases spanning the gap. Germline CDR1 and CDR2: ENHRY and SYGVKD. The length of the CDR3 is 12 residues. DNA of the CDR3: TGTGCCATCAGTGAGGAGCGAGCCGAGCAGTTCTTC. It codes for CAISEERAEQFF.

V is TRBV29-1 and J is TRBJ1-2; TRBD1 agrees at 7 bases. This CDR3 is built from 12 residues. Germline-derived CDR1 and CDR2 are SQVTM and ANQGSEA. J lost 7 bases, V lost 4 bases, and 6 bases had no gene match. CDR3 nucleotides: TGCAGCGTTGGGGGCAGGGGGAGTGGCTACACCTTC. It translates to CSVGGRGSGYTF.

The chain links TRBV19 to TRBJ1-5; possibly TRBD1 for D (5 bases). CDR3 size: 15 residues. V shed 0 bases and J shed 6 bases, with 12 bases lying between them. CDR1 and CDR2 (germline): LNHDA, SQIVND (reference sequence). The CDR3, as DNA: TGTGCCAGTAGTATAGATATCAGGGTCGGTCAGCCCCAGCATTTT. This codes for CASSIDIRVGQPQHF.